This T cell receptor beta chain originates from a study of T cells in tuberculosis. Regarding time point: new active TB diagnosis, blood taken before or within 7 days of starting treatment. Sequencing was performed with immunoSEQ multiplex PCR; in TCRdb, only in-frame clones are kept and a portion is missing. The data contain about 40,000 clones, around 94% of them seen just once; the ten biggest clones take up approximately 4.2%. This CDR3 has 15 amino acids. Germline V CDR1 and CDR2: MNHNS, SASEGT. Trimming shortened V by 3 bases and J by 0 bases, and 12 bases separated the two germline ends. The gene calls are TRBV6-1 and TRBJ2-7; a possible D gene is TRBD2 (5 bases). The material sequenced was PBMCs, taken at tuberculosis diagnosis. This receptor was identified in an adult with tuberculosis. CDR3 sequence: CASSDGPGSSYEQYF. Written as DNA, the CDR3 is TGTGCCAGCAGTGATGGGCCTGGGAGCTCCTACGAGCAGTACTTC.